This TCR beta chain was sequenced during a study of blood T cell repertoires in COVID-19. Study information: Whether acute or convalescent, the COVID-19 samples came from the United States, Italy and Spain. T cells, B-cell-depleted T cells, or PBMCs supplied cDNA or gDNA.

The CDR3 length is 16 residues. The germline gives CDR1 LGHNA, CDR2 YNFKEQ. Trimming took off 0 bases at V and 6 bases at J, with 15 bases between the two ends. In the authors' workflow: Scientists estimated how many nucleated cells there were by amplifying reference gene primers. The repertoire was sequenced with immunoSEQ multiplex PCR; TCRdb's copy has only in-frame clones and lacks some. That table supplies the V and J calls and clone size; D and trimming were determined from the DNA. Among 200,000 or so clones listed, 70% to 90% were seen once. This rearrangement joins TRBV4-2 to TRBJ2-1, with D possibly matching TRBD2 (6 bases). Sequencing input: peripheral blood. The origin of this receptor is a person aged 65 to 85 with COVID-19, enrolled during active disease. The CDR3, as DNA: TGTGCCAGCAGCCAAGAATTCGGGAGAGGCGGCAATGAGCAGTTCTTC. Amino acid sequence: CASSQEFGRGGNEQFF.